The 9 T cell receptor beta chains in this list originate from one sample, sequenced in a study of control samples from healthy donors and cancer patients. Method: immunoSEQ multiplex PCR; TCRdb's copy keeps in-frame clones and lacks some. Of 100,000 or so clones listed, 83% were seen once; the top ten hold about 13%. What was sequenced was blood. These receptors were collected from a woman in her forties or fifties in good health.

DNA of the CDR3: TGTGCCAGCAGATCCGACTCCCGCGCAGGAAAACTGTTTTTT. Residues: CASRSDSRAGKLFF. This sequence joins TRBV7-4 and TRBJ1-4; D gene uncertain. The CDR3 extends over 14 amino acids. CDR1 and CDR2 from the germline V gene are SGHVT and SQSDAQ. The ends were cut back, 6 bases at V and 10 bases at J, with 18 bases in the middle.

V is TRBV19 and J is TRBJ2-6; no clear D gene. Germline V lookup: CDR1 LNHDA, CDR2 SQIVND (reference sequence). V lost 6 bases to trimming and J lost 2 bases, with 11 bases between them. There are 15 residues in the CDR3. The CDR3 here is CASSPTITGANVLTF. CDR3 in DNA: TGTGCCAGTAGCCCGACAATAACTGGGGCCAACGTCCTGACTTTC.

The CDR3: CASNRAGLYTGELFF. Written as DNA, the CDR3 is TGTGCCAGCAACCGAGCGGGGCTCTATACCGGGGAGCTGTTTTTT. The chain employs TRBV9 and TRBJ2-2, with 7 bases that match TRBD2. CDR3 size: 15 residues. CDR1 and CDR2 (germline): SGDLS, YYNGEE. With 6 bases clipped from V and 5 bases from J, the junction kept 10 bases outside the gene matches.

The V and J genes are TRBV5-1 and TRBJ2-3, with TRBD1 matching 9 bases. CDR1 is SGHRS, CDR2 YFSETQ, per germline. The CDR3 is 17 amino acids. V gave up 4 bases and J gave up 2 bases; unmatched junction bases: 11. The CDR3 here is CASSQRGTGRDTDTQYF. DNA for the CDR3: TGCGCCAGCAGCCAACGAGGGACAGGGAGGGACACAGATACGCAGTATTTT. The full variable domain, in which reference TRBV5-1 and TRBJ2-3 provide the parts outside the CDR3, is KAGVTQTPRYLIKTRGQQVTLSCSPISGHRSVSWYQQTPGQGLQFLFEYFSETQRNKGNFPGRFSGRQFSNSRSEMNVSTLELGDSALYLCASSQRGTGRDTDTQYFGPGTRLTVL.

This clone has just a few counts. Different DNA sequences within this sample yield the same CDR3. The chain employs TRBV5-4 and TRBJ2-6, with D unclear. V gave up 4 bases and J gave up 1 base, with 9 bases separating them. From germline, CDR1 is SGHNT and CDR2 YYREEE (reference sequence). The CDR3 length is 15 residues. The DNA of the CDR3 is TGTGCCAGCAGCGAAATATATTCTGGGGCCAACGTCCTGACTTTC. Residues: CASSEIYSGANVLTF. Together with reference TRBV5-4 and TRBJ2-6, the CDR3 gives the full variable domain: ETGVTQSPTHLIKTRGQQVTLRCSSQSGHNTVSWYQQALGQGPQFIFQYYREEENGRGNFPPRFSGLQFPNYSSELNVNALELDDSALYLCASSEIYSGANVLTFGAGSRLTVL.

The gene calls are TRBV11-3 and TRBJ1-1, with D unclear. The germline gives CDR1 SGHNT, CDR2 YENEEA. The CDR3 is made up of 14 amino acids. V was trimmed by 5 bases and J by 6 bases, leaving 16 bases between them. Here the CDR3 reads CASSQDPASAEAFF. CDR3 nucleotides: TGTGCCAGCAGCCAGGACCCGGCGAGCGCTGAAGCTTTCTTT.

The rearrangement uses TRBV4-1 and TRBJ2-5; no clear D gene. The CDR3 runs 15 residues. Germline CDR1 MGHRA, CDR2 YSYEKL. V gave up 0 bases and J gave up 2 bases, with 10 bases separating them. The CDR3 nucleotides read TGCGCCAGCAGCCAAGATGAAACAGCTCAAGAGACCCAGTACTTC. Residues: CASSQDETAQETQYF.

The chain combines TRBV4-3 with TRBJ1-3; tentative D call: TRBD1 (6 bases). CDR1 is LGHNA and CDR2 is YSLEER in the germline V gene. This CDR3 contains 15 residues. V dropped 0 bases and J dropped 4 bases, with 10 bases sitting between them. The CDR3: CASSQDRQGGNTIYF. CDR3 DNA: TGCGCCAGCAGCCAAGATCGTCAGGGGGGAAACACCATATATTTT.

The chain uses TRBV19 and TRBJ1-4; D unresolved. Trimming took off 3 bases at V and 4 bases at J, with 6 bases between the two ends. From germline, CDR1 is LNHDA and CDR2 SQIVND (reference sequence). This CDR3 spans 13 amino acids. This CDR3 is CASSMSGNEKLFF. CDR3 DNA: TGTGCCAGTAGTATGAGCGGTAATGAAAAACTGTTTTTT.